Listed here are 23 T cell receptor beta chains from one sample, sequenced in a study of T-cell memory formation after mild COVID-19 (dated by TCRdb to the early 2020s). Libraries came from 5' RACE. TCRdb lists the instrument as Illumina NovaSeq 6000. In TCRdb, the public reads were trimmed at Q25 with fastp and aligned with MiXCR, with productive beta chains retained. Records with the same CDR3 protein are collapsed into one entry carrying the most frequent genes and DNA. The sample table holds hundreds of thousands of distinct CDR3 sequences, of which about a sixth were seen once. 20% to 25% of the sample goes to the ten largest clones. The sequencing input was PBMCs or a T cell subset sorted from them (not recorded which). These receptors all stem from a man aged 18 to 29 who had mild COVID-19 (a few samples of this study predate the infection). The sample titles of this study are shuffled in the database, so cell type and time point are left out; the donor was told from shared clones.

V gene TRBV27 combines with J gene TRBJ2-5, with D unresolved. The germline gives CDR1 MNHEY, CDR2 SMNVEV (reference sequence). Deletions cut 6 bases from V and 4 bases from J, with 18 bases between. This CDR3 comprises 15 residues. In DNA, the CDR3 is TGTGCCAGCAGCCCTCTACTCGCCCAGATAGAGACCCAGTACTTC. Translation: CASSPLLAQIETQYF.

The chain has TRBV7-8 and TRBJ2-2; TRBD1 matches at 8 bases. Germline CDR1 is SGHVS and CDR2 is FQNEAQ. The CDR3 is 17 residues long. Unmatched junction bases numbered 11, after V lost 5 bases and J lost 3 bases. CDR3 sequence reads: CASSHTPDREDTGELFF. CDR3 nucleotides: TGTGCCAGCAGCCATACCCCGGACAGGGAGGACACCGGGGAGCTGTTTTTT. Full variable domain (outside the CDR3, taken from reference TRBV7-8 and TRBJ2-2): GAGVSQSPRYKVAKRGQDVALRCDPISGHVSLFWYQQALGQGPEFLTYFQNEAQLDKSGLPSDRFFAERPEGSVSTLKIQRTQQEDSAVYLCASSHTPDREDTGELFFGEGSRLTVL.

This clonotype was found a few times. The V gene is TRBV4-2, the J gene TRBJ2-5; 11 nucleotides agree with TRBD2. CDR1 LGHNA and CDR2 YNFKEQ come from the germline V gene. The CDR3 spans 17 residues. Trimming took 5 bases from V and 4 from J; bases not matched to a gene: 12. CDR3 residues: CASSVRPLAGGRETQYF. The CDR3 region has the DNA TGTGCCAGCAGCGTCAGGCCCCTAGCGGGGGGTCGAGAGACCCAGTACTTC.

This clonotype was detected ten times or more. CDR3 residues: CASSLGNYEQYF. CDR3 in DNA: TGTGCCAGCAGTTTGGGAAACTACGAGCAGTACTTC. The chain combines TRBV12-3 or TRBV12-4 with TRBJ2-7; no definite D call. The CDR3 runs 12 residues. The ends were cut back, 3 bases at V and 3 bases at J, with 6 bases in the middle.

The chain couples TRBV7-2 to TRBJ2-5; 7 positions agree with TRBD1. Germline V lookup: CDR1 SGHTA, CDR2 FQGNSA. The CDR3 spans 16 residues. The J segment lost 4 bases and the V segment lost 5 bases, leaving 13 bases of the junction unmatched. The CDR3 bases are TGTGCCAGCAGCCTAGAGACAGGGATTGTTGTAGAGACCCAGTACTTC. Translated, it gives CASSLETGIVVETQYF.

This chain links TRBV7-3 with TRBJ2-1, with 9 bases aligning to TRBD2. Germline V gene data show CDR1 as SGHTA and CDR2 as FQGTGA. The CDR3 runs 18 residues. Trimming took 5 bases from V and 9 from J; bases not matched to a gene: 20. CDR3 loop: CASSRGPLSGGLIAEQFF. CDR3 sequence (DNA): TGTGCCAGCAGCCGTGGACCGCTAAGCGGGGGGCTAATCGCTGAGCAGTTCTTC.

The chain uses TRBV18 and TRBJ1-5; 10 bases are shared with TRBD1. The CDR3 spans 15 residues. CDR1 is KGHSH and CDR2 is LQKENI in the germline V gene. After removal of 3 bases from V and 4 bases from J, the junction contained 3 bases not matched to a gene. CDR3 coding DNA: TGTGCCAGCTCACCGGACAGGGGGAAGAATCAGCCCCAGCATTTT. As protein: CASSPDRGKNQPQHF.

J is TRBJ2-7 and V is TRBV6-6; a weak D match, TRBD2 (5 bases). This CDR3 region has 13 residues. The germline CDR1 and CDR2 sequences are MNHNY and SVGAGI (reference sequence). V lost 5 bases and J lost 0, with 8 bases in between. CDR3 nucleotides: TGTGCCAGCAGTGACCGGGGCTCCTACGAGCAGTACGTC. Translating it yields CASSDRGSYEQYV.

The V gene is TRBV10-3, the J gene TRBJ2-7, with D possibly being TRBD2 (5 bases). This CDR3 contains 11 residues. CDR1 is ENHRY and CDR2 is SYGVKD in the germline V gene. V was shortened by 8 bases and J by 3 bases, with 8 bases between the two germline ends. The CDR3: CAIGLNYEQYF. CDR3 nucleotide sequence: TGTGCCATCGGACTGAACTACGAGCAGTACTTC.

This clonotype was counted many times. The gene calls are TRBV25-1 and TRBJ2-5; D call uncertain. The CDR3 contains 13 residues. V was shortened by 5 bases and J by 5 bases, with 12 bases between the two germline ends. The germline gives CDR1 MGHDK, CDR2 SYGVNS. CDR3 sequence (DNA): TGTGCCAGCAGTCTTGCCGGGTCGGAGACCCAGTACTTC. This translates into CASSLAGSETQYF.

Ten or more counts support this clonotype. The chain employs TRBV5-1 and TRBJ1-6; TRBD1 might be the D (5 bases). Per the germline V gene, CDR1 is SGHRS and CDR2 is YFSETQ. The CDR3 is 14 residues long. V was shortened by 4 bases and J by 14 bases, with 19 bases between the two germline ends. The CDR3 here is CASSITGPFQTLHF. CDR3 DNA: TGCGCCAGCAGCATAACAGGACCCTTTCAGACCCTCCACTTT.

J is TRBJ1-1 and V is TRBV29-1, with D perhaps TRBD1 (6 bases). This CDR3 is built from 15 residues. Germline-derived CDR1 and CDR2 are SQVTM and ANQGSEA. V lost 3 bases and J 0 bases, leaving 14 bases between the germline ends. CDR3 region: CSVDWGGEVNTEAFF. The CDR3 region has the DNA TGCAGCGTTGACTGGGGGGGCGAAGTGAACACTGAAGCTTTCTTT.

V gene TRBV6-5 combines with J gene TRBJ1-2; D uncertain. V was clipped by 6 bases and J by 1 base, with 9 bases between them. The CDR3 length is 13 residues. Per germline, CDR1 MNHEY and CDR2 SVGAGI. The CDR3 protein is CASRLDGNYGYTF. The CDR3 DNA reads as TGTGCCAGCAGGCTAGATGGTAACTATGGCTACACCTTC.

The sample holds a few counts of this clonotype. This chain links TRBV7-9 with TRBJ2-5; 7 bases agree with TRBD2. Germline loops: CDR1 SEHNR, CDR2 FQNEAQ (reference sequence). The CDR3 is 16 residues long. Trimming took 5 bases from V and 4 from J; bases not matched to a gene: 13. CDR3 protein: CASSPFSGLEGETQYF. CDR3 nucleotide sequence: TGTGCCAGCAGCCCCTTTAGCGGGTTGGAGGGAGAGACCCAGTACTTC.

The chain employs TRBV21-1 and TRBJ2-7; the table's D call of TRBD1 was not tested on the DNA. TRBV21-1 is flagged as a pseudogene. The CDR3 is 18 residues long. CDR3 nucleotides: TGTGCCAGCAGCTTTTGGGCGCGGGCGGGGGCCACCTCCTACGAGCAGTACGTC. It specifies CASSFWARAGATSYEQYV.

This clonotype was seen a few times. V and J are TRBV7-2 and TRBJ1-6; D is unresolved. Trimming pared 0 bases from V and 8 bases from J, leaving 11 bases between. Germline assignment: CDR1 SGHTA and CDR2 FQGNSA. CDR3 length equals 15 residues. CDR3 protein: CASSLAVGSYSPLHF. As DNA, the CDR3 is TGTGCCAGCAGCTTAGCAGTGGGTTCCTATTCACCCCTCCACTTT.

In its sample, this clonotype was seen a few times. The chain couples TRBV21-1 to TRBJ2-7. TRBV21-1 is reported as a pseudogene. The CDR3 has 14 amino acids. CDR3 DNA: TGTGCCAGCAGCGAGGCAGGTAGCTCCTACGAGCAGTACTTC. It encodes CASSEAGSSYEQYF.

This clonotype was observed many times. The CDR3: CASRASRGAGELFF. The CDR3 nucleotides read TGTGCCAGCAGAGCCTCCAGGGGAGCCGGGGAGCTGTTTTTT. The chain uses TRBV12-3 or TRBV12-4 and TRBJ2-2, with D possibly TRBD1 on 6 matching bases. This CDR3 is built from 14 residues. Trimming cost V 6 bases and J 6 bases, with 14 bases left between them.

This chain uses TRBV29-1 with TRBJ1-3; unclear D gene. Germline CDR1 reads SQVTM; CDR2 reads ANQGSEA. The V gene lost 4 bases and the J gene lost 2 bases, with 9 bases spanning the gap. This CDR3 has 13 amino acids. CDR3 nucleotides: TGCAGCGTTGTCCCGACGGCTGGAAACACCATATATTTT. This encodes CSVVPTAGNTIYF.

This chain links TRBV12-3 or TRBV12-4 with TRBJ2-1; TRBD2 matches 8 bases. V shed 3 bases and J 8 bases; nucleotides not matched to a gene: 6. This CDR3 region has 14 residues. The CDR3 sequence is CASSFRLASDEQFF. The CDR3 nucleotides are TGTGCCAGCAGTTTCCGACTAGCGAGCGATGAGCAGTTCTTC.

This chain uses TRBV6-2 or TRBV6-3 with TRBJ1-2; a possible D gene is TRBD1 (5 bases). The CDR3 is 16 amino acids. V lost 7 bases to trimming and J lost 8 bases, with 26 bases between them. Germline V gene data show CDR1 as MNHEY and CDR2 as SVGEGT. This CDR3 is CASILRDSNPQRGYTF. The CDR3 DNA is TGTGCCAGCATTCTACGGGACTCCAATCCCCAGAGGGGCTACACCTTC.

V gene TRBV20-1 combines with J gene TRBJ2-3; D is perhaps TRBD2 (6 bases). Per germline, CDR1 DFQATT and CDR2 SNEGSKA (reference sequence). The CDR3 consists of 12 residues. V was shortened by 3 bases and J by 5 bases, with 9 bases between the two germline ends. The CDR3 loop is CSARTRVDTQYF. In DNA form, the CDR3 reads TGCAGTGCTAGGACTAGGGTAGATACGCAGTATTTT.

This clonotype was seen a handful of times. CDR3 sequence (DNA): TGCAGCGTTGAAAAGACAGGGGGCGGCAATGGCTACACCTTC. It is translated as CSVEKTGGGNGYTF. This chain connects TRBV29-1 to TRBJ1-2; TRBD1 aligns across 10 bases. In germline, CDR1 is SQVTM, CDR2 ANQGSEA. The CDR3 sequence is 14 residues long. V shed 2 bases and J 6 bases; nucleotides not matched to a gene: 6.